Each of the 22 T cell receptor beta chains below was sequenced from the same sample in a study of OX40 agonist ivuxolimab in advanced cancers. Produced via immunoSEQ multiplex PCR; TCRdb's table is partial and in-frame only. This table has roughly 55,000 clones, about 90% appearing once. The sample in question was CD4+ or CD8+ T cells sorted from blood, obtained in a trial of the OX40 agonist ivuxolimab. The receptors were gathered from an adult with an advanced solid tumor such as melanoma, head and neck, liver or kidney cancer.

V gene TRBV2 combines with J gene TRBJ2-6; D tentatively reads TRBD1 or TRBD2 (6 bases each). The CDR3 has 17 residues. From germline, CDR1 is SNHLY and CDR2 FYNNEI. Between the trimmed V and J ends, which lost 1 base and 2 bases, there was a span of 12 bases. The CDR3 loop reads CASSEDREVPGANVLTF. The CDR3 DNA is TGTGCCAGCAGTGAAGACAGGGAGGTCCCTGGGGCCAACGTCCTGACTTTC.

The chain has TRBV9 and TRBJ1-2; no clear D gene. Germline V gene sequence: CDR1 SGDLS, CDR2 YYNGEE. CDR3 length equals 14 residues. The ends were cut back, 3 bases at V and 4 bases at J, with 13 bases in the middle. In DNA form, the CDR3 reads TGTGCCAGCAGCGCAGGAGCGCCCAGCTATGGCTACACCTTC. Amino acids: CASSAGAPSYGYTF.

This chain links TRBV4-2 with TRBJ1-1; the match to TRBD1 covers 7 bases. J gave up 11 bases and V 4 bases, and 7 bases lay outside the gene matches. This CDR3 region has 12 residues. Per the germline V gene, CDR1 is LGHNA and CDR2 is YNFKEQ. The DNA of the CDR3 is TGTGCCAGCAGCCGACAGGGTTCCGGGGCTTTCTTT. Translation gives CASSRQGSGAFF.

This clone was seen a few times. The J gene is TRBJ1-4, the V gene TRBV20-1, with D possibly matching TRBD1 (5 bases). Trimming removed 6 bases at V and 10 bases at J, with 12 bases between. CDR3 size: 11 residues. Germline V gene sequence: CDR1 DFQATT, CDR2 SNEGSKA (reference sequence). The CDR3 region has the DNA TGCAGTGCAGAGACAGCCCCAAAACTGTTTTTT. Its translation: CSAETAPKLFF.

This clone is labeled medium-sized. The chain joins TRBV7-9 to TRBJ1-2, with a tentative D call TRBD1 (6 bases). CDR3 length: 13 residues. V lost 5 bases and J lost 8, with 15 bases in between. Germline V gene sequence: CDR1 SEHNR, CDR2 FQNEAQ (reference sequence). The CDR3 reads CASSPTGLRGYTF. The CDR3 DNA follows: TGTGCCAGCAGCCCGACAGGCCTTCGGGGCTACACCTTC.

This chain links TRBV7-8 with TRBJ2-1; D is ambiguous. Trimming took off 4 bases at V and 7 bases at J, with 17 bases between the two ends. Germline loops: CDR1 SGHVS, CDR2 FQNEAQ. This CDR3 comprises 15 residues. CDR3 in amino acids: CASSSMGSAWNEQFF. The CDR3 nucleotides are TGTGCCAGCAGCTCCATGGGATCGGCATGGAATGAGCAGTTCTTC.

This sequence joins TRBV7-9 and TRBJ1-1; D might be TRBD1 (5 bases). Trimming stripped 5 bases from V and 6 bases from J, with 13 bases between. Germline V CDR1 and CDR2: SEHNR, FQNEAQ (reference sequence). The CDR3 covers 13 residues. DNA for the CDR3: TGTGCCAGCAGCCCTCAGGGTGATGCTGAAGCTTTCTTT. Residues: CASSPQGDAEAFF.

J is TRBJ1-1 and V is TRBV5-1; D is uncertain. Germline V lookup: CDR1 SGHRS, CDR2 YFSETQ. The V gene lost 4 bases and the J gene lost 1 base, with 14 bases spanning the gap. There are 15 residues in the CDR3. CDR3 region: CASSPFPPGNTEAFF. The CDR3 DNA follows: TGCGCCAGCAGCCCATTCCCCCCCGGGAACACTGAAGCTTTCTTT.

The J gene is TRBJ1-1, the V gene TRBV6-5; 8 nucleotides agree with TRBD1. The V and J ends lost 7 bases and 5 bases, in that order; junction bases with no gene match: 6. CDR1 is MNHEY, CDR2 SVGAGI, per germline. There are 13 residues in the CDR3. CDR3 residues: CASNGQGTTEAFF. CDR3 DNA sequence: TGTGCCAGCAACGGACAGGGAACGACTGAAGCTTTCTTT.

CDR3 DNA: TGCGCCAGCAGCTTTACTAGCGGCGTTGTCTATGAGCAGTTCTTC. Its protein product is CASSFTSGVVYEQFF. V gene TRBV5-1 combines with J gene TRBJ2-1; 8 bases fit TRBD2. The V gene's germline CDR1 is SGHRS and CDR2 YFSETQ. Trimming cost V 2 bases and J 8 bases; bases outside gene matches: 9. The CDR3 contains 15 residues.

The chain carries TRBV11-2 and TRBJ2-7, with 7 positions matching TRBD1. V shed 4 bases and J 9 bases; nucleotides not matched to a gene: 15. This CDR3 comprises 15 residues. Germline CDR1 SGHAT, CDR2 FQNNGV. CDR3 in amino acids: CASSSLDRVSRRQYF. The CDR3 DNA follows: TGTGCCAGCAGCTCTCTTGACAGGGTAAGCCGTCGGCAGTACTTC.

The table lists this clone with a few counts. The chain couples TRBV20-1 to TRBJ1-2; no firm D call. Germline CDR1 reads DFQATT; CDR2 reads SNEGSKA (reference sequence). Deletions cut 5 bases from V and 3 bases from J, with 4 bases between. The CDR3 contains 10 residues. The CDR3 spells CSAVDYGYTF. The CDR3 bases are TGCAGTGCTGTCGACTATGGCTACACCTTC.

V usage is TRBV5-6 and J usage is TRBJ2-3; D remains ambiguous. V was pared by 0 bases and J by 6 bases, with 5 bases between. CDR3 length: 12 residues. CDR1 and CDR2 from the germline V gene are SGHDT and YYEEEE. As DNA, the CDR3 is TGTGCCAGCAGCTTGGTTGCGGATACGCAGTATTTT. Translation: CASSLVADTQYF.

The J gene is TRBJ2-2, the V gene TRBV7-9; 9 nucleotides align to TRBD1. The CDR3 is 16 residues long. Trimming at V came to 5 bases and at J to 5 bases, leaving 9 bases not matched to a gene. Germline CDR1 reads SEHNR; CDR2 reads FQNEAQ (reference sequence). The CDR3 protein is CASSIVQGARTGELFF. The CDR3 coding sequence is TGTGCCAGCAGCATTGTACAGGGGGCGCGAACCGGGGAGCTGTTTTTT.

The rearrangement uses TRBV5-4 and TRBJ1-5, with no clear D. Germline loops: CDR1 SGHNT, CDR2 YYREEE (reference sequence). This CDR3 comprises 13 residues. Trimming removed 5 bases at V and 5 bases at J, with 11 bases between. CDR3 protein: CASSFRPHQPQHF. DNA for the CDR3: TGTGCCAGCAGTTTCAGGCCCCATCAGCCCCAGCATTTT.

V is TRBV4-1 and J is TRBJ2-3; D gene uncertain. Looked up from germline, CDR1 is MGHRA and CDR2 is YSYEKL. V was cut by 3 bases and J by 2 bases, with 0 bases left in between. CDR3 length: 11 residues. CDR3 DNA sequence: TGCGCCAGCAGCCACACAGATACGCAGTATTTT. Its protein is CASSHTDTQYF.

The chain couples TRBV4-3 to TRBJ2-3, with 8 bases matching TRBD2. Trimming took 0 bases from V and 2 from J; bases not matched to a gene: 4. Germline V lookup: CDR1 LGHNA, CDR2 YSLEER. The CDR3 length is 16 residues. The chain's CDR3 is CASSQDVAGPTDTQYF. In DNA, the CDR3 is TGCGCCAGCAGCCAAGACGTAGCGGGGCCCACAGATACGCAGTATTTT.

The chain couples TRBV6-5 to TRBJ2-1; the D gene is possibly TRBD2 (5 bases). The CDR3 sequence is 11 residues long. V was pared by 9 bases and J by 8 bases, with 11 bases between. Germline V gives CDR1 MNHEY, CDR2 SVGAGI. The CDR3 nucleotides are TGTGCCAGTAGCGCATTAGATGAGCAGTTCTTC. This codes for CASSALDEQFF.

The J gene is TRBJ1-4, the V gene TRBV4-3; D remains unclear. This CDR3 comprises 14 residues. Germline V gene sequence: CDR1 LGHNA, CDR2 YSLEER. The V gene lost 0 bases and the J gene lost 7 bases, with 9 bases spanning the gap. The CDR3 DNA reads TGCGCCAGCAGCCAAGATGGGGAAGCTGAAAAACTGTTTTTT. This sequence encodes CASSQDGEAEKLFF.

The CDR3 region is CASSQSKGTVNTEAFF. CDR3 in DNA: TGTGCCAGCAGCCAATCAAAAGGGACAGTGAACACTGAAGCTTTCTTT. The chain joins TRBV16 to TRBJ1-1, with 7 positions matching TRBD1. Germline V gene lookup returns CDR1 KGHSY and CDR2 FQNENV. Germline trimming cut 0 bases from V and 0 bases from J; bases unmatched to any gene: 4. The CDR3 runs 16 residues.

The rearrangement uses TRBV7-8 and TRBJ1-5; D is ambiguous. The CDR3 has 19 residues. The germline CDR1 and CDR2 sequences are SGHVS and FQNEAQ. V was pared by 5 bases and J by 8 bases, with 31 bases between. The CDR3 protein is CASSVLLGAGDRRSEPQHF. The CDR3 nucleotides are TGTGCCAGCAGCGTACTACTCGGAGCCGGGGATCGACGATCAGAGCCCCAGCATTTT.

The rearrangement links TRBV27 to TRBJ2-3; no clear D. Germline V lookup: CDR1 MNHEY, CDR2 SMNVEV (reference sequence). V lost 3 bases to trimming and J lost 5 bases, with 9 bases between them. The CDR3 is 13 residues long. This chain's CDR3 is CASSFFFGDTQYF. The CDR3 DNA follows: TGTGCCAGCAGTTTCTTCTTCGGAGATACGCAGTATTTT.